The rows below give T cell receptor beta chains drawn from one sample of a study of T cells in Graves' hyperthyroidism and ophthalmopathy. TCRdb passed the multiplex PCR reads through MiXCR, listing each CDR3 protein once. The sample contains a few hundred thousand distinct CDR3 sequences, roughly 20% of which appear only once. Sequenced: blood. The receptors originated from a woman aged 40 to 50 with Graves' ophthalmopathy. Both conserved end residues are part of each CDR3. A D gene is named only where the DNA matches it firmly. Not every row has a clone size; where given, it reads once, few, many or a size class.

TRBJ2-5 | many | NA | TRBV6-2/TRBV6-3 | TGTGCCAGCAAAAGAGGGGGACAAGAGACCCAGTACTTC | CASKRGGQETQYF
TRBJ1-2 | many | NA | TRBV12-3/TRBV12-4 | TGTGCCAGCAGATCGTCGAGTGGCTACACCTTC | CASRSSSGYTF
TRBJ2-2 | many | NA | TRBV7-6 | TGTGCCAGCAGCCTCGGAGGTGCAGGGATAAACACCGGGGAGCTGTTTTTT | CASSLGGAGINTGELFF
TRBJ2-7 | many | NA | TRBV19 | TGTGCCAGTAGTATCTCGAAGTCGTACGAGCAGTACTTC | CASSISKSYEQYF
TRBJ2-7 | many | NA | TRBV12-3/TRBV12-4 | TGTGCCAGCAGTCCCACCCTCTACGAGCAGTACTTC | CASSPTLYEQYF
TRBJ1-3 | many | NA | TRBV2 | TGTGCCAGCACCTGGGAGCTCTTCTCTGGAAACACCATATATTTT | CASTWELFSGNTIYF
TRBJ2-3 | many | TRBD2 | TRBV11-2 | TGTGCCAGCAGCTTTCAAGCGGGGAGCACAGATACGCAGTATTTT | CASSFQAGSTDTQYF
TRBJ1-5 | many | NA | TRBV6-1 | TGTGCCAGCAAAGACAGTTCCCCCCTCAATCAGCCCCAGCATTTT | CASKDSSPLNQPQHF
TRBJ2-2 | few | TRBD1 | TRBV11-1 | TGTGCCAGCAGCTTAGACCCCCTGAAGGGGGCAGGCGGGGAGCTGTTTTTT | CASSLDPLKGAGGELFF
TRBJ2-7 | NA | NA | TRBV7-2 | TGTGCCAGCAGCTACACCCGGGACTACGAGCAGTACTTC | CASSYTRDYEQYF
TRBJ2-7 | many | TRBD2 | TRBV7-2 | TGTGCCAGCAGCACACGGACTAGCGGGTTCTCCTACGAGCAGTACTTC | CASSTRTSGFSYEQYF
TRBJ1-1 | many | TRBD1 | TRBV3-1 | TGTGCCAGCAGCCTCCTCGGGACAGCCACCACTGAAGCTTTCTTT | CASSLLGTATTEAFF
TRBJ1-1 | NA | NA | TRBV5-1 | TGCGCCAGCAGCACCCGGACAGACCCATTTAACACTGAAGCTTTCTTT | CASSTRTDPFNTEAFF
TRBJ2-7 | many | TRBD2 | TRBV28 | TGTGCCAGCAGTTCATTCCTCCGGCTAGCGGGAGGCCCTCACTCCTACGAGCAGTACTTC | CASSSFLRLAGGPHSYEQYF
TRBJ2-7 | NA | TRBD1 | TRBV6-1 | TGTGCCAGCAGGAACCAAGGGGACAGGGTACGCGAGCAGTACTTC | CASRNQGDRVREQYF
TRBJ1-1 | few | TRBD1 | TRBV6-5 | TGTGCCAGCAGATACCGGGACAGGGGTTTGGGCACTGAAGCTTTCTTT | CASRYRDRGLGTEAFF
TRBJ2-7 | many | NA | TRBV30 | TGTGCCTGGAAGATAGAACCAACCTACGAGCAGTACTTC | CAWKIEPTYEQYF
TRBJ1-5 | NA | NA | TRBV6-1 | TGTGCCAGCAGGGGAAGGGGTCAGCCCCAGCATTTT | CASRGRGQPQHF
TRBJ1-2 | many | NA | TRBV28 | TGTGCCAGCAGTCTCTCGGGGAGGGCCTATGGCTACACCTTC | CASSLSGRAYGYTF
TRBJ1-2 | many | NA | TRBV6-1 | TGTGCCATCTACAGAGCTATCTATGGCTACACCTTC | CAIYRAIYGYTF
TRBJ1-5 | few | NA | TRBV4-1 | TGCGCCAGCAGCCAAGATCAAGGGTCCAATCAGCCCCAGCATTTT | CASSQDQGSNQPQHF
TRBJ1-5 | many | NA | TRBV4-1 | TGCGCCAGCAGCCCCGAAGCCAGGGCTCAGCCCCAGCATTTT | CASSPEARAQPQHF
TRBJ2-7 | once | NA | TRBV27 | TGTGCCAGCAGTTTATGCTACGTCGGGACCTACGAGCAGTACTTC | CASSLCYVGTYEQYF
TRBJ1-3 | many | NA | TRBV27 | TGTGCCAGCAGTTGGTCCTCTGGAAACACCATATATTTT | CASSWSSGNTIYF
TRBJ1-3 | many | NA | TRBV28 | TGTGCCAGCAGGGACGCGATAAACACCATATATTTT | CASRDAINTIYF
TRBJ2-5 | many | NA | TRBV2 | TGTGCCAGCAGTGAAGGGGGAGGGACCCAGTACTTC | CASSEGGGTQYF
TRBJ1-5 | many | NA | TRBV12-3/TRBV12-4 | TGTGCCAGCAGTTTTGACCCCCGATTGCCCCAGCATTTT | CASSFDPRLPQHF
TRBJ2-5 | many | NA | TRBV28 | TGTGCCAGCAGCCCAACCCCGACAGTACGAGAGACCCAGTACTTC | CASSPTPTVRETQYF
TRBJ2-3 | few | TRBD2 | TRBV7-6 | TGTGCCAGCAGCTTATTCGTGGGGGGGAAGATAGATACGCAGTATTTT | CASSLFVGGKIDTQYF
TRBJ2-7 | NA | NA | TRBV12-5 | TGTGCTAGTGGTTTACCCCGCGCCCCGACCTACGAGCAGTACTTC | CASGLPRAPTYEQYF
TRBJ2-7 | many | TRBD1 | TRBV7-2 | TGTGCCAGCGGAAAAGAGACAGGGGGCGGCTACGAGCAGTACTTC | CASGKETGGGYEQYF
TRBJ1-1 | NA | NA | TRBV12-3/TRBV12-4 | TGTGCCAGCGCAAACCCGATGAACACTGAAGCTTTCTTT | CASANPMNTEAFF
TRBJ2-7 | many | TRBD2 | TRBV6-2/TRBV6-3 | TGTGCCAGCAGTTACGCTAGCGGTTCATACGAGCAGTACTTC | CASSYASGSYEQYF
TRBJ2-6 | NA | TRBD1 | TRBV6-2/TRBV6-3 | TGTGCCAGCAGTCCTCTTAGACAGGGAAGCTCTGGGGCCAACGTCCTGACTTTC | CASSPLRQGSSGANVLTF
TRBJ2-2 | many | TRBD1 | TRBV12-3/TRBV12-4 | TGTGCCAGCAGTCCGGACAGGGGTTGGGACACCGGGGAGCTGTTTTTT | CASSPDRGWDTGELFF
TRBJ2-2 | many | NA | TRBV6-4 | TGTGCCAGCAGCGAGGGGAACACCGGGGAGCTGTTTTTT | CASSEGNTGELFF
TRBJ1-1 | many | NA | TRBV5-1 | TGTGCCAGCAGTTTCCGGGGTAACACTGAAGCTTTCTTT | CASSFRGNTEAFF
TRBJ2-7 | many | TRBD1 | TRBV6-2/TRBV6-3 | TGTGCGGGAAATGGGACAGAAACATGCTACGAGCAGTACTTC | CAGNGTETCYEQYF
TRBJ2-4 | many | NA | TRBV6-1 | TGTGCCAGCAACGGACCACAGGGATACCTAAACATTCAGTACTTC | CASNGPQGYLNIQYF
TRBJ2-7 | NA | TRBD2 | TRBV27 | TGTGCCAGCAGTTTGGGTCTAGCGGGACCGGGGGAGCAGTACTTC | CASSLGLAGPGEQYF
TRBJ2-7 | NA | TRBD2 | TRBV12-5 | TGTGCTAGTGGTTTGGTATTGATGGCTAGCGGGAGGAACGAGCAGTACTTC | CASGLVLMASGRNEQYF
TRBJ2-7 | many | TRBD2 | TRBV6-4 | TGTGCCACCCCGTCTAGCGGGATTCTCGAGCAGTACTTC | CATPSSGILEQYF
TRBJ2-7 | few | TRBD2 | TRBV19 | TGTGCCAGTAGTATAGCCAGCGGGGGGACCTACGAGCAGTACTTC | CASSIASGGTYEQYF
TRBJ2-1 | many | TRBD2 | TRBV27 | TGTGCCAGCAAGACTAGCTTAGGGAATGAGCAGTTCTTC | CASKTSLGNEQFF
TRBJ2-2 | NA | TRBD2 | TRBV28 | TGTGCCAGCAGTCGCCCGGGAGCGGGAAAAGAGGACGGGGAGCTGTTTTTT | CASSRPGAGKEDGELFF
TRBJ1-5 | many | NA | TRBV12-3/TRBV12-4 | TGTGCCAGCAGTCCCCTTGAAAGCAATCAGCCCCAGCATTTT | CASSPLESNQPQHF
TRBJ2-7 | many | TRBD1 | TRBV4-3 | TGCGCCAGCAGCCAGCGGACAGGGGGGTACGAGCAGTACTTC | CASSQRTGGYEQYF
TRBJ2-2 | many | NA | TRBV12-3/TRBV12-4 | TGTGCCAGCAGCTACACCGGGGAGCTGTTTTTT | CASSYTGELFF
TRBJ1-3 | NA | NA | TRBV6-2/TRBV6-3 | TGTGCCAGCAGTTCCCTTCGGGGTTCGGGAAACACCATATATTTT | CASSSLRGSGNTIYF
TRBJ1-1 | NA | TRBD1 | TRBV7-6 | TGTGCCAGCAGCTCAAGACAGGGAGAAGCTTTCTTT | CASSSRQGEAFF
TRBJ1-2 | many | TRBD1 | TRBV14 | TGTGCCAGCAGCCAAGGCGGGACAGTCTATGGCTACACCTTC | CASSQGGTVYGYTF
TRBJ1-2 | many | TRBD1 | TRBV10-3 | TGTGCCATCAGTGGACCGGGACAGGGGGACTATGGCTACACCTTC | CAISGPGQGDYGYTF
TRBJ1-2 | many | NA | TRBV6-5 | TGTGCCAGCAGTTACGGAGGAGCTAACTATGGCTACACCTTC | CASSYGGANYGYTF
TRBJ2-7 | many | NA | TRBV4-3 | TGCGCCAGCAGCCAAGAAGGGCGGCAGGATAACGAGCAGTACTTC | CASSQEGRQDNEQYF
TRBJ1-1 | many | TRBD1 | TRBV11-3 | TGTGCCACAAAAGGGGGGACAGGGGGCTTTGGGAACACTGAAGCTTTCTTT | CATKGGTGGFGNTEAFF
TRBJ2-7 | NA | TRBD2 | TRBV12-3/TRBV12-4 | TGTGCCAGCAGTTCGGTGATCGGGGGGACCTACGAGCAGTACTTC | CASSSVIGGTYEQYF
TRBJ2-7 | many | TRBD2 | TRBV7-8 | TGTGCCAGCAGCTTAGGGACTACTAGCGGGAGGTCCTACGAGCAGTACTTC | CASSLGTTSGRSYEQYF
TRBJ2-5 | many | TRBD2 | TRBV6-1 | TGTGCCAGCAGCTCCTACAGGGTAGCGGGAGAGGAGACCCAGTACTTC | CASSSYRVAGEETQYF
TRBJ2-7 | many | NA | TRBV20-1 | TGCAGTGCTAGCGTCGGGTCCTACGAGCAGTACTTC | CSASVGSYEQYF
TRBJ1-1 | many | NA | TRBV30 | TGTGCCTGGAGAGAGGGTAGCGGCACTGAAGCTTTCTTT | CAWREGSGTEAFF